This TCR beta chain derives from a study of lymphopenia after photon versus proton radiotherapy. The assay was immunoSEQ multiplex PCR, and TCRdb's table has in-frame clones only and misses some. The sample holds approximately 23,000 clones; about 89% are singletons and the top ten take over 8.5%. On this clone: Its antigen is undetermined.

Study-wide findings and caveats: In patients who died, overall survival fell as post-nadir TCR diversity dropped more. Proton therapy kept repertoires fairly stable, unlike photons, which gained effector/memory cells. Oligoclonal CD8+ Temra expansion after nadir drove photon patients' diversity drop.

J gave up 5 bases and V 2 bases, and 7 bases lay outside the gene matches. The CDR3 is 17 residues long. CDR1 and CDR2 (germline): ENHRY, SYGVKD. The specimen comprised peripheral blood, sampled from a patient treated with proton-based radiotherapy. The rearrangement links TRBV10-3 to TRBJ2-2, with 11 positions matching TRBD2. This sequence originates from a man aged 80 or over with esophageal cancer. The CDR3 DNA sequence: TGTGCCATCAGTGAGCCTTTAGCGGGAGGGGGTACCGGGGAGCTGTTTTTT. Protein sequence: CAISEPLAGGGTGELFF.